These T cell receptor beta chains were read from a single sample in a study of beta chain features in type 1 diabetes. The assay was immunoSEQ multiplex PCR, and TCRdb's table has in-frame clones only and misses some. The table includes hundreds of thousands of clones, over 10% detected once. The sequenced sample consisted of naive CD4+ T cells from blood. These receptors were taken from a man between 18 and 29 years old in good health. The CDR3 runs from the conserved cysteine through the conserved F or W. The D gene is left open where the match is weak. Only part of the rows carry a size: once, few, many, or a class if the clone is expanded.

>NA|TRBJ1-2|NA|16|TRBV23-1
CASSQSSRLANYGYTF
TGCGCCAGCAGTCAATCATCACGTCTAGCTAACTATGGCTACACCTTC
>few|TRBJ2-7|TRBD2|14|TRBV29-1
CSVGGGKASYEQYF
TGCAGCGTTGGGGGGGGGAAAGCTTCCTACGAGCAGTACTTC
>NA|TRBJ2-2|NA|15|TRBV7-3
CASSPRTDLTGELFF
TGTGCCAGCAGCCCACGGACAGATTTAACCGGGGAGCTGTTTTTT
>NA|TRBJ2-1|TRBD1|16|TRBV5-1
CASSSIYRLQGNEQFF
TGCGCCAGCAGCTCAATATACCGGTTACAGGGGAATGAGCAGTTCTTC
>NA|TRBJ2-2|NA|15|TRBV15
CATSRAGVGTGELFF
TGTGCCACCAGCAGAGCGGGGGTCGGCACCGGGGAGCTGTTTTTT
>few|TRBJ2-1|TRBD2|16|TRBV30
CAWSTSGGPSYNEQFF
TGTGCCTGGTCAACTAGCGGGGGGCCCTCCTACAATGAGCAGTTCTTC
>few|TRBJ2-3|TRBD2|16|TRBV27
CASRPLGSGGTDTQYF
TGTGCCAGCAGGCCCTTAGGGAGCGGGGGCACAGATACGCAGTATTTT
>few|TRBJ2-2|NA|14|TRBV11-1
CASSPWAGPGELFF
TGTGCCAGCAGCCCGTGGGCAGGGCCCGGGGAGCTGTTTTTT
>few|TRBJ1-5|NA|13|TRBV7-9
CASSLNTQGPQHF
TGTGCCAGCAGCTTAAATACCCAGGGGCCCCAGCATTTT
>few|TRBJ2-7|TRBD2|16|TRBV11-2
CASSPRGGQRLYEQYF
TGTGCCAGCAGCCCCCGGGGGGGGCAGCGTCTCTACGAGCAGTACTTC
>NA|TRBJ1-1|NA|14|TRBV7-8
CASSLAGTNTEAFF
TGTGCCAGCAGCTTAGCGGGCACGAACACTGAAGCTTTCTTT
>few|TRBJ1-2|TRBD1|13|TRBV5-1
CASTEGTGGGYTF
TGCGCCAGCACCGAGGGGACAGGGGGAGGCTACACCTTC
>few|TRBJ2-5|TRBD1|14|TRBV5-1
CASSSAGGRETQYF
TGCGCCAGCAGCTCAGCAGGGGGCCGGGAGACCCAGTACTTC
>few|TRBJ1-2|NA|16|TRBV10-3
CAISEQIRGENYGYTF
TGTGCCATCAGTGAGCAGATCCGGGGTGAAAACTATGGCTACACCTTC
>few|TRBJ2-7|NA|14|TRBV9
CASSVEDGGYEQYF
TGTGCCAGCAGCGTAGAGGACGGGGGTTACGAGCAGTACTTC
>few|TRBJ2-3|TRBD1|13|TRBV29-1
CSVYRGETDTQYF
TGCAGCGTTTACAGGGGGGAGACAGATACGCAGTATTTT
>few|TRBJ2-6|NA|18|TRBV11-1
CASSLGPGAATGANVLTF
TGTGCCAGCAGCTTAGGCCCAGGGGCGGCTACTGGGGCCAACGTCCTGACTTTC
>few|TRBJ2-1|NA|13|TRBV28
CASSRRSYNEQFF
TGTGCCAGCAGTAGGCGGTCGTACAATGAGCAGTTCTTC
>few|TRBJ2-7|NA|14|TRBV18
CASLRTASSYEQYF
TGTGCCAGCTTACGGACTGCGAGCTCCTACGAGCAGTACTTC
>few|TRBJ1-5|NA|14|TRBV4-1
CASSQDRGDQPQHF
TGCGCCAGCAGCCAAGATCGGGGGGATCAGCCCCAGCATTTT
>few|TRBJ2-7|TRBD2|14|TRBV10-3
CAIAGGDHSYEQYF
TGTGCCATCGCGGGGGGGGATCACTCCTACGAGCAGTACTTC
>NA|TRBJ2-1|TRBD1|14|TRBV28
CASGGTGRIGEQFF
TGTGCCAGCGGGGGGACAGGGAGGATAGGTGAGCAGTTCTTC
>few|TRBJ1-2|TRBD1|13|TRBV30
CAWSQGQGNGYTF
TGTGCCTGGAGCCAGGGACAGGGCAATGGCTACACCTTC
>NA|TRBJ2-7|NA|15|TRBV7-2
CASSLAREGVYEQYF
TGTGCCAGCAGCTTAGCGCGAGAGGGAGTCTACGAGCAGTACTTC
>few|TRBJ2-1|NA|13|TRBV21-1
CASSKTGINEQFF
TGTGCCAGCAGCAAGACGGGAATCAATGAGCAGTTCTTC
>NA|TRBJ2-7|TRBD2|15|TRBV6-6
CASTPRAGHLYEQYF
TGTGCCAGCACCCCCCGAGCGGGGCATCTCTACGAGCAGTACTTC
>NA|TRBJ2-7|TRBD2|14|TRBV13
CASSSGTRAYEQYF
TGTGCCAGCAGCTCCGGGACTAGAGCCTACGAGCAGTACTTC
>NA|TRBJ2-3|NA|13|TRBV4-1
CASSLQGSDTQYF
TGCGCCAGCAGCTTACAGGGATCAGATACGCAGTATTTT
>NA|TRBJ2-7|TRBD2|15|TRBV7-2
CASSSRLAGTYEQYF
TGTGCCAGCAGCTCAAGACTAGCGGGAACCTACGAGCAGTACTTC
>few|TRBJ2-3|NA|12|TRBV11-2
CASNVQADTQYF
TGTGCCAGCAACGTACAGGCAGATACGCAGTATTTT
>few|TRBJ2-7|NA|11|TRBV30
CAWSLLKEQYF
TGTGCCTGGAGTCTACTTAAAGAGCAGTACTTC
>few|TRBJ2-3|NA|10|TRBV28
CAIGGDTQYF
TGTGCCATTGGAGGGGATACGCAGTATTTT
>few|TRBJ2-5|NA|14|TRBV2
CASSWAGAQETQYF
TGTGCCAGCAGTTGGGCAGGGGCTCAAGAGACCCAGTACTTC
>NA|TRBJ1-5|TRBD1|13|TRBV30
CAWGQGLGQPQHF
TGTGCCTGGGGACAGGGTTTAGGTCAGCCCCAGCATTTT
>NA|TRBJ1-2|NA|17|TRBV4-1
CASSPWSRTRTIYGYTF
TGCGCCAGCAGCCCTTGGAGCAGGACTCGTACGATCTATGGCTACACCTTC
>few|TRBJ1-2|TRBD1|14|TRBV28
CASSPGQGTLGYTF
TGTGCCAGCAGCCCCGGACAGGGAACGCTTGGCTACACCTTC
>NA|TRBJ1-2|NA|13|TRBV14
CASSQAGGLGYTF
TGTGCCAGCAGCCAAGCTGGAGGGCTGGGCTACACCTTC
>few|TRBJ2-3|NA|14|TRBV7-2
CASSSQRSRRTQYF
TGTGCCAGCAGCTCACAGCGGAGTAGAAGGACGCAGTATTTT
>NA|TRBJ1-3|NA|15|TRBV6-5
CASSYALGLGNTIYF
TGTGCCAGCAGTTACGCGTTGGGCCTTGGAAACACCATATATTTT
>few|TRBJ2-7|NA|15|TRBV10-3
CAIMGFGSRSYEQYF
TGTGCCATCATGGGCTTTGGGTCCCGCTCCTACGAGCAGTACTTC
>NA|TRBJ1-3|NA|11|TRBV20-1
CSANPRNTIYF
TGCAGTGCTAACCCCAGGAACACCATATATTTT
>NA|TRBJ2-7|TRBD2|14|TRBV7-2
CASSLNLAGDEQYF
TGTGCCAGCAGCTTAAACCTAGCGGGAGACGAGCAGTACTTC